Below are 32 T cell receptor beta chains sequenced from a single sample in a study of molecular identifiers for immune sequencing clone quantification. Each CDR3 protein gets one entry after TCRdb re-called the PCR reads with MiXCR. Among about 510,000 distinct CDR3 sequences listed, about a quarter were seen once. Specimen: naive CD8+ T cells from blood, with Jurkat cell RNA spiked in. Subset denoted: FACS-sorted CD8+CD4-CCR7+CD45RA+ naive T cells. The receptors were gathered from a human donor in good health. Some libraries in this study had Jurkat cell RNA spiked in.

The CDR3 nucleotides read TGTGCCACCAGTGAAACAGGGGATCACATTCAGTACTTC. This sequence encodes CATSETGDHIQYF. The rearrangement uses TRBV24-1 and TRBJ2-4; TRBD1 matches at 7 bases. The CDR3 is made up of 13 amino acids. Trimming at V came to 4 bases and at J to 8 bases, leaving 4 bases not matched to a gene. Germline loops: CDR1 KGHDR, CDR2 SFDVKD.

The chain uses TRBV5-8 and TRBJ2-7; D may match TRBD1 or TRBD2 (5 bases each). V shed 5 bases and J shed 7 bases, with 10 bases lying between them. The CDR3 runs 11 residues. Germline V gives CDR1 SGHTS, CDR2 YDEGEE. The CDR3 DNA reads TGTGCCAGCAGGCAGGGAGCGGAGCAGTACTTC. As protein: CASRQGAEQYF.

This clonotype appeared a few times. A junction boundary mismatches the germline segment, possibly from a read error. The chain carries TRBV11-2 and TRBJ2-4, with a tentative D call TRBD1 (6 bases). CDR3 size: 17 residues. Germline V gene sequence: CDR1 SGHAT, CDR2 FQNNGV. Here the CDR3 reads CASSSVTGHLAKNFQYF. DNA for the CDR3: TGTGCCAGCAGCTCCGTTACGGGACACCTAGCCAAAAACTTTCAGTACTTC.

The J gene is TRBJ1-1, the V gene TRBV7-2, with 7 bases lining up with TRBD1. The CDR3 has 14 residues. CDR1 and CDR2 from the germline V gene are SGHTA and FQGNSA. The V and J ends lost 3 bases and 3 bases, in that order; junction bases with no gene match: 4. The CDR3 region is CASSFLGTDTEAFF. The CDR3 nucleotides are TGTGCCAGCAGCTTCCTTGGGACAGACACTGAAGCTTTCTTT.

At least ten counts were recorded for this clonotype. V is TRBV4-1 and J is TRBJ2-3, with a weak D call TRBD2 (7 bases). The ends were cut back, 1 base at V and 4 bases at J, with 15 bases in the middle. The CDR3 consists of 16 residues. The V gene's germline CDR1 is MGHRA and CDR2 YSYEKL. CDR3 DNA sequence: TGCGCCAGCAGCCAAGGCCCGGGGGCGGGGGCAGATACGCAGTATTTT. This codes for CASSQGPGAGADTQYF.

Details on this clonotype: A read error is possible here, since a much larger clone lies one base away. The chain recombines TRBV7-9 with TRBJ1-1; D is undetermined. CDR1 SEHNR and CDR2 FQNEAQ come from the germline V gene (reference sequence). The CDR3 loop spans 13 amino acids. CDR3 region: CASSRALNTEALF. CDR3 sequence (DNA): TGTGCCAGCAGTCGGGCCCTGAACACTGAAGCTCTCTTT.

The rearrangement links TRBV12-3 or TRBV12-4 to TRBJ2-1; maybe TRBD1 (6 bases). The CDR3 is 14 amino acids. The V gene lost 4 bases and the J gene lost 6 bases, with 13 bases spanning the gap. Here the CDR3 reads CASSSGVLGNEQFF. In nucleotides, the CDR3 is TGTGCCAGCAGTTCAGGGGTCCTGGGCAATGAGCAGTTCTTC.

This clonotype was seen ten or more times. The rearrangement joins TRBV6-5 to TRBJ2-7; D uncertain. Germline V gene sequence: CDR1 MNHEY, CDR2 SVGAGI. V was cut by 6 bases and J by 0 bases, with 9 bases left in between. This CDR3 spans 13 amino acids. This CDR3 reads CASRPSISYEQYF. In DNA form, the CDR3 reads TGTGCCAGCAGGCCTTCGATCTCCTACGAGCAGTACTTC.

Points on this clonotype: A much larger clone is a single base away; this may be a read error. The chain combines TRBV4-3 with TRBJ1-3; the D is unclear. Germline CDR1 and CDR2: LGHNA and YSLEER. The CDR3 contains 13 residues. The CDR3 DNA reads TGCGCCAGCAGCCAAGTTCTCGGAAACTCCATATATTTT. It encodes CASSQVLGNSIYF.

This chain joins TRBV13 and TRBJ1-3; D remains ambiguous. Germline V gene sequence: CDR1 PRHDT, CDR2 FYEKMQ (reference sequence). V was trimmed by 4 bases and J by 0 bases, leaving 10 bases between them. CDR3 length equals 15 residues. The CDR3 DNA is TGTGCCAGCAGCTCATTGTTTCTCTCTGGAAACACCATATATTTT. This encodes CASSSLFLSGNTIYF.

The chain carries TRBV18 and TRBJ2-5, with 15 bases that match TRBD2. Trimming cost V 6 bases and J 2 bases; bases outside gene matches: 10. CDR1 and CDR2 (germline): KGHSH, LQKENI. The CDR3 spans 18 residues. The DNA for the CDR3 is TGTGCCAGCTCGCCCCGCGGACTAGCGGGAGGGCCTCAAGAGACCCAGTACTTC. Protein sequence: CASSPRGLAGGPQETQYF. The full variable domain, its missing parts supplied by reference TRBV18 and TRBJ2-5, is NAGVMQNPRHLVRRRGQEARLRCSPMKGHSHVYWYRQLPEEGLKFMVYLQKENIIDESGMPKERFSAEFPKEGPSILRIQQVVRGDSAAYFCASSPRGLAGGPQETQYFGPGTRLLVL.

V gene TRBV9 combines with J gene TRBJ2-1; D assignment may be TRBD1 or TRBD2 (5 bases each). The ends were cut back, 4 bases at V and 3 bases at J, with 14 bases in the middle. Germline values: CDR1 SGDLS, CDR2 YYNGEE. The CDR3 totals 15 residues. The CDR3 nucleotides read TGTGCCAGCAGCCCCCGGGACGGCTACTACAATGAGCAGTTCTTC. This encodes CASSPRDGYYNEQFF.

This clonotype was counted ten times or more. The gene calls are TRBV7-9 and TRBJ2-3, with D hard to call. The CDR3 runs 12 residues. The germline CDR1 and CDR2 sequences are SEHNR and FQNEAQ (reference sequence). Deletions cut 2 bases from V and 4 bases from J, with 4 bases between. The CDR3 spells CASSLLPDTQYF. The CDR3 DNA sequence: TGTGCCAGCAGCTTACTACCAGATACGCAGTATTTT.

This clonotype was detected a few times. The chain links TRBV12-3 or TRBV12-4 to TRBJ2-1; 11 bases agree with TRBD2. CDR3 length: 14 amino acids. J lost 5 bases, V lost 4 bases, and 1 base had no gene match. The CDR3 region has the DNA TGTGCCAGCAGTTCGGGACTAGCGGACAATGAGCAGTTCTTC. This sequence encodes CASSSGLADNEQFF.

This clonotype was counted many times. The V gene is TRBV20-1, the J gene TRBJ2-3; TRBD2 matches 8 bases. The ends lost 2 bases at V and 6 bases at J; junction bases unmatched: 16. From germline, CDR1 is DFQATT and CDR2 SNEGSKA (reference sequence). The CDR3 spans 17 residues. CDR3 sequence (DNA): TGCAGTGCTAGACAGCCCCGAGCGGGAGTAGCTTGGGATACGCAGTATTTT. This codes for CSARQPRAGVAWDTQYF.

A single count supports this clonotype. Relative to the germline gene, one junction end is altered; a read error may explain this. V usage is TRBV12-3 or TRBV12-4 and J usage is TRBJ2-1, with 9 bases fitting TRBD2. The CDR3 contains 16 residues. CDR3: CASGLGGGRASNEQFF. The DNA for the CDR3 is TGTGCCAGCGGTTTAGGCGGCGGGAGGGCCTCCAATGAGCAGTTCTTC.

This clonotype was seen more than once but under ten times. This chain connects TRBV6-5 to TRBJ1-1; 9 bases align to TRBD1. After removal of 7 bases from V and 5 bases from J, the junction contained 8 bases not matched to a gene. The CDR3 is 14 amino acids. The germline gives CDR1 MNHEY, CDR2 SVGAGI. DNA of the CDR3: TGTGCCAGCATTAAAACAGGGGGCAGGACTGAAGCTTTCTTT. Protein: CASIKTGGRTEAFF.

This clonotype was picked up one time. Germline is not matched at one junction end, which may reflect a read error. CDR3: CAGSLLNTEACF. The DNA of the CDR3 is TGTGCCGGCAGCTTGCTGAACACTGAAGCTTGCTTT. The genes are TRBV5-3 and TRBJ1-1; D gene unclear. TRBV5-3 is classed as an ORF, of uncertain function. The CDR3 extends over 12 amino acids.

This clonotype came up many times. The chain is built from TRBV4-1 and TRBJ2-7, with D unresolved. V was pared by 3 bases and J by 7 bases, with 7 bases between. The CDR3 contains 11 residues. Germline assignment: CDR1 MGHRA and CDR2 YSYEKL. The CDR3, as DNA: TGCGCCAGCAGCCAGGGCCCTGAGCAGTACTTC. Encoded protein: CASSQGPEQYF.

The J gene is TRBJ2-2, the V gene TRBV15; 9 nucleotides agree with TRBD1. The CDR3 has 16 amino acids. The germline V gene encodes CDR1 LNHNV and CDR2 YYDKDF (reference sequence). Trimming at V came to 2 bases and at J to 4 bases, leaving 5 bases not matched to a gene. DNA of the CDR3: TGTGCCACCAGCAGACCTACAGGGGGCTTCACCGGGGAGCTGTTTTTT. It specifies CATSRPTGGFTGELFF.

The rearrangement links TRBV6-2 or TRBV6-3 to TRBJ2-7; maybe TRBD2 (6 bases). The germline V gene encodes CDR1 MNHEY and CDR2 SVGEGT. The germline V and J ends were trimmed by 4 bases and 0 bases, with 16 bases remaining between them. This CDR3 region has 16 residues. CDR3 coding DNA: TGTGCCAGCAGTTCAGTTTCCGGGACTGCCTCCTACGAGCAGTACTTC. Translation: CASSSVSGTASYEQYF.

Many counts were recorded for this clonotype. This chain uses TRBV29-1 with TRBJ1-2, with D perhaps TRBD1 (6 bases). V shed 3 bases and J shed 7 bases, with 12 bases lying between them. This CDR3 contains 12 residues. Germline CDR1 SQVTM, CDR2 ANQGSEA. The CDR3 region has the DNA TGCAGCGTTGATTCAGGGGTCCTTGGCTACACCTTC. Encoded protein: CSVDSGVLGYTF.

This clonotype was recorded a few times. The chain carries TRBV4-3 and TRBJ2-3; D is unclear. Trimming cost V 0 bases and J 11 bases, with 15 bases left between them. Germline-derived CDR1 and CDR2 are LGHNA and YSLEER. CDR3 length equals 14 residues. The CDR3 spells CASSQDISADGQYF. CDR3 in DNA: TGCGCCAGCAGCCAAGACATTTCGGCTGACGGGCAGTATTTT.

With regard to this clonotype: A much larger clone lies a single base off, so this may be a read error. The V gene is TRBV28, the J gene TRBJ2-3; D gene ambiguous. This CDR3 is 15 amino acids long. Germline V CDR1 and CDR2: MDHEN, SYDVKM. CDR3 DNA: TGTGCCAGCAATTTAACCTTACAGTACACAGATACGCAGTATTTT. Its protein product is CASNLTLQYTDTQYF. Together with reference TRBV28 and TRBJ2-3, the CDR3 gives the full variable domain: DVKVTQSSRYLVKRTGEKVFLECVQDMDHENMFWYRQDPGLGLRLIYFSYDVKMKEKGDIPEGYSVSREKKERFSLILESASTNQTSMYLCASNLTLQYTDTQYFGPGTRLTVL.

Only a few counts were recorded for this clonotype. V gene TRBV6-2 or TRBV6-3 combines with J gene TRBJ2-5; 8 bases map to TRBD2. The CDR3 has 15 residues. Germline lookup yields CDR1 MNHEY and CDR2 SVGEGT. V was clipped by 1 base and J by 5 bases; unmatched bases: 6. CDR3 in amino acids: CASSYFAGGGETQYF. CDR3 coding DNA: TGTGCCAGCAGTTACTTTGCGGGGGGCGGTGAGACCCAGTACTTC.

This clonotype has more than one count but fewer than ten. This chain uses TRBV6-2 or TRBV6-3 with TRBJ2-7, with a weak D call TRBD2 (6 bases). Germline CDR1 is MNHEY and CDR2 is SVGEGT. The CDR3 contains 16 residues. V was trimmed by 4 bases and J by 3 bases, leaving 19 bases between them. The CDR3 sequence is CASSLRGGLLNYEQYF. The CDR3 DNA reads as TGTGCCAGCAGTTTAAGGGGAGGACTCTTAAACTACGAGCAGTACTTC.

This clonotype was observed a few times. The chain carries TRBV20-1 and TRBJ2-7; D remains unclear. The CDR3 is 13 residues long. In germline, CDR1 is DFQATT, CDR2 SNEGSKA (reference sequence). V gave up 6 bases and J gave up 0 bases, with 12 bases separating them. This CDR3 is CSAMASFSYEQYF. CDR3 sequence (DNA): TGCAGTGCAATGGCCAGCTTCTCCTACGAGCAGTACTTC.

On this clonotype: A much larger clone lies a single base off, so this may be a read error. This sequence joins TRBV30 and TRBJ2-7; possibly TRBD1 or TRBD2 for D (5 bases each). V was pared by 5 bases and J by 6 bases, with 17 bases between. Germline CDR1 is GTSNPN and CDR2 is SVGIG (reference sequence). The CDR3 is 13 amino acids. The CDR3 coding sequence is TGTGCCTGGTCCCCCGGGGCAGGGACCGAGCAGTACTTC. Protein sequence: CAWSPGAGTEQYF.

The chain joins TRBV20-1 to TRBJ2-3; the match to TRBD2 covers 10 bases. This CDR3 region has 18 residues. The trim removed 0 bases at V and 2 bases at J, leaving 11 bases unmatched. In germline, CDR1 is DFQATT, CDR2 SNEGSKA (reference sequence). The chain's CDR3 is CSARDRSGLAGVTDTQYF. The CDR3 bases are TGCAGTGCTAGAGATAGGAGCGGGCTAGCGGGAGTCACAGATACGCAGTATTTT.

The sample holds a few counts of this clonotype. V usage is TRBV7-9 and J usage is TRBJ1-2; D is ambiguous. CDR1 and CDR2 (germline): SEHNR, FQNEAQ (reference sequence). The CDR3 has 12 amino acids. With 5 bases removed from V and 8 bases from J, the gap between germline ends came to 12 bases. The DNA of the CDR3 is TGTGCCAGCAGCCAGAACCAGATGGGCTACACCTTC. This gives the protein CASSQNQMGYTF.

On this clonotype itself: A read error is possible here, since a much larger clone lies one base away. This chain connects TRBV5-1 to TRBJ2-3; 10 nucleotides line up with TRBD2. CDR1 is SGHRS and CDR2 is YFSETQ in the germline V gene. The CDR3 contains 16 residues. The CDR3 here is CASSLTLAGVKDTQDF. CDR3 coding DNA: TGCGCCAGCAGCTTAACTCTAGCGGGGGTCAAGGATACGCAGGATTTT.

The gene calls are TRBV4-1 and TRBJ2-7; 7 bases match TRBD1. The J segment lost 2 bases and the V segment lost 4 bases, leaving 8 bases of the junction unmatched. The CDR3 covers 15 residues. Germline V gives CDR1 MGHRA, CDR2 YSYEKL. The CDR3 sequence: CASSPPGTGAYEQYF. The CDR3 nucleotides are TGCGCCAGCAGCCCCCCTGGCACAGGGGCCTACGAGCAGTACTTC.